These 27 T cell receptor beta chains originate from one sample sequenced in a study of blood T cell repertoires in COVID-19. Here immunoSEQ multiplex PCR was the method, and the copy in TCRdb shows in-frame clones only, minus some. The top ten hold 1.1% of the sample, which has roughly 360,000 clones, approximately 77% seen once. Input material: peripheral blood. These receptor sequences come from a human donor with acute or convalescent COVID-19. The donor label of this sample is uncertain.

For the CDR3, the DNA is TGTGCCAGCAGCTTAGAGGGGACAGGGTCATACGAGCAGTACTTC. Protein: CASSLEGTGSYEQYF. The genes are TRBV11-1 and TRBJ2-7, with TRBD1 matching 9 bases. Looked up from germline, CDR1 is SGHAT and CDR2 is FQDESV (reference sequence). The trim removed 1 base at V and 4 bases at J, leaving 5 bases unmatched. There are 15 residues in the CDR3.

This chain links TRBV7-2 with TRBJ2-1; D is uncertain. There are 15 residues in the CDR3. With 5 bases removed from V and 4 bases from J, the gap between germline ends came to 15 bases. In germline, CDR1 is SGHTA, CDR2 FQGNSA. The CDR3 is CASSKMSTSYNEQFF. CDR3 bases: TGTGCCAGCAGCAAAATGTCGACATCATACAATGAGCAGTTCTTC.

The chain uses TRBV19 and TRBJ1-1, with 12 bases fitting TRBD1. CDR1 and CDR2 from the germline V gene are LNHDA and SQIVND (reference sequence). CDR3 length: 15 amino acids. V shed 6 bases, J shed 2 bases, and the junction held 4 bases outside the gene matches. CDR3 nucleotide sequence: TGTGCCAGTAGAGGGACAGGGGGCCGCAACACTGAAGCTTTCTTT. It is translated as CASRGTGGRNTEAFF.

The CDR3 DNA reads TGTGCCAGCAGCTTAGATGGACTAGCGGGAGTCAATGAGCAGTTCTTC. Protein: CASSLDGLAGVNEQFF. The chain carries TRBV11-2 and TRBJ2-1, with 13 bases identical to TRBD2. Looked up from germline, CDR1 is SGHAT and CDR2 is FQNNGV. The CDR3 length is 16 residues. V was pared by 0 bases and J by 6 bases, with 2 bases of the junction left unmatched.

The chain couples TRBV2 to TRBJ2-3; tentatively, D is TRBD2 (6 bases). CDR1 is SNHLY, CDR2 FYNNEI, per germline. The CDR3 runs 15 residues. The V end was cut by 7 bases, the J end by 6 bases, with 20 bases between. The CDR3 region is CASNGMGFREDTQYF. The CDR3 DNA reads TGTGCCAGCAATGGGATGGGGTTCCGGGAGGATACGCAGTATTTT. Filled out from reference TRBV2 and TRBJ2-3, the complete variable domain reads EPEVTQTPSHQVTQMGQEVILRCVPISNHLYFYWYRQILGQKVEFLVSFYNNEISEKSEIFDDQFSVERPDGSNFTLKIRSTKLEDSAMYFCASNGMGFREDTQYFGPGTRLTVL.

This clone occurred a few times. V is TRBV2 and J is TRBJ2-7; TRBD1 matches at 8 bases. Germline V gene lookup returns CDR1 SNHLY and CDR2 FYNNEI. The CDR3 contains 14 residues. The V gene end was trimmed by 5 bases and the J gene end by 0 bases; junction bases not matched to a gene: 3. For the CDR3, the DNA is TGTGCCAGCAGTCGGGACAGGCGCTCCTACGAGCAGTACTTC. This sequence encodes CASSRDRRSYEQYF.

In nucleotides, the CDR3 is TGTGCCAGCAGCGTCCACCGGGATCGCAAAGGGGAGACCCAGTACTTC. This sequence encodes CASSVHRDRKGETQYF. The chain recombines TRBV28 with TRBJ2-5; D is perhaps TRBD2 (5 bases). Germline values: CDR1 MDHEN, CDR2 SYDVKM. The CDR3 loop spans 16 amino acids. The V gene lost 6 bases and the J gene lost 5 bases, with 22 bases spanning the gap.

In its sample, this clone was seen a few times. The chain carries TRBV2 and TRBJ1-1; TRBD1 agrees at 8 bases. J gave up 6 bases and V 2 bases, and 14 bases lay outside the gene matches. The CDR3 length is 17 residues. Germline V gene sequence: CDR1 SNHLY, CDR2 FYNNEI. For the CDR3, the DNA is TGTGCCAGCAGTGAACAGGGGGCAAGATTGGTTGCGTCTGAAGCTTTCTTT. Its translation is CASSEQGARLVASEAFF.

The J gene is TRBJ2-2, the V gene TRBV28; D gene unclear. CDR3 length equals 15 residues. V was cut by 1 base and J by 2 bases, with 8 bases left in between. Germline V gives CDR1 MDHEN, CDR2 SYDVKM. CDR3 sequence: CASSLSVLNTGELFF. The CDR3 DNA follows: TGTGCCAGCAGTTTATCCGTATTAAACACCGGGGAGCTGTTTTTT.

This clone was recorded a few times. This sequence joins TRBV9 and TRBJ1-1, with 8 bases lining up with TRBD1. The germline V gene encodes CDR1 SGDLS and CDR2 YYNGEE. The V segment lost 2 bases and the J segment 2 bases; nucleotides outside the gene matches: 11. CDR3 length equals 17 residues. The CDR3 here is CASSVRQGQPFNTEAFF. CDR3 coding DNA: TGTGCCAGCAGCGTGAGACAGGGGCAACCTTTTAACACTGAAGCTTTCTTT.

This chain connects TRBV19 to TRBJ2-1; D gene uncertain. Looked up from germline, CDR1 is LNHDA and CDR2 is SQIVND (reference sequence). The length of the CDR3 is 13 residues. The V gene lost 4 bases and the J gene lost 10 bases, with 14 bases spanning the gap. The CDR3, as DNA: TGTGCCAGTAGTAAAGGCGGCCTTCTGGAGCAGTTCTTC. Protein product: CASSKGGLLEQFF.

The rearrangement links TRBV28 to TRBJ1-5; TRBD1 is a possible D gene (5 bases). In germline, CDR1 is MDHEN, CDR2 SYDVKM. The V end lost 5 bases, the J end lost 2 bases, and 19 bases lay between the germline ends. This CDR3 region has 17 residues. This CDR3 is CASSHGGGERRNQPQHF. Written as DNA, the CDR3 is TGTGCCAGCAGTCACGGTGGGGGGGAGAGGCGCAATCAGCCCCAGCATTTT.

This sequence joins TRBV19 and TRBJ2-6; TRBD1 matches at 7 bases. V was pared by 4 bases and J by 2 bases, with 2 bases of the junction left unmatched. This CDR3 contains 15 residues. Germline values: CDR1 LNHDA, CDR2 SQIVND (reference sequence). This CDR3 is CASSNQGAGANVLTF. As DNA, the CDR3 is TGTGCCAGTAGTAACCAGGGGGCTGGGGCCAACGTCCTGACTTTC. Looking up the rest from reference TRBV19 and TRBJ2-6 gives the full variable domain: DGGITQSPKYLFRKEGQNVTLSCEQNLNHDAMYWYRQDPGQGLRLIYYSQIVNDFQKGDIAEGYSVSREKKESFPLTVTSAQKNPTAFYLCASSNQGAGANVLTFGAGSRLTVL.

The rearrangement joins TRBV6-6 to TRBJ1-6; D is perhaps TRBD1 (6 bases). The CDR3 runs to 14 residues. The V gene's germline CDR1 is MNHNY and CDR2 SVGAGI (reference sequence). Trimming cost V 8 bases and J 2 bases, with 10 bases left between them. The CDR3 sequence is CASGRGPYNSPLHF. CDR3 in DNA: TGTGCCAGCGGCAGGGGTCCCTATAATTCACCCCTCCACTTT.

This chain links TRBV2 with TRBJ1-3; D ambiguous. Germline CDR1 reads SNHLY; CDR2 reads FYNNEI. This CDR3 has 14 amino acids. V lost 4 bases to trimming and J lost 0 bases, with 7 bases between them. CDR3 amino acids: CASSVRVSGNTIYF. CDR3 nucleotide sequence: TGTGCCAGCAGTGTCCGTGTCTCTGGAAACACCATATATTTT.

The chain employs TRBV11-2 and TRBJ2-3; TRBD1 aligns across 10 bases. Trimming at V came to 2 bases and at J to 6 bases, leaving 5 bases not matched to a gene. CDR3 length equals 15 residues. Per the germline V gene, CDR1 is SGHAT and CDR2 is FQNNGV. CDR3 region: CASSLLTGGMDTQYF. The CDR3, as DNA: TGTGCCAGCAGCTTATTGACAGGGGGCATGGATACGCAGTATTTT.

This chain connects TRBV10-1 to TRBJ2-1, with D possibly TRBD2 on 5 matching bases. V was shortened by 3 bases and J by 4 bases, with 10 bases between the two germline ends. CDR1 WNHNN and CDR2 SYGVQD come from the germline V gene (reference sequence). The CDR3 covers 14 residues. The DNA for the CDR3 is TGCGCCAGCAGTGATCGGCGGGTGTACAATGAGCAGTTCTTC. Translated, it gives CASSDRRVYNEQFF.

The V gene is TRBV5-1, the J gene TRBJ1-1; TRBD1 agrees at 11 bases. The CDR3 loop spans 17 amino acids. Germline V gene data show CDR1 as SGHRS and CDR2 as YFSETQ. Germline trimming cut 2 bases from V and 0 bases from J; bases unmatched to any gene: 6. The CDR3 region has the DNA TGCGCCAGCAGCTTCACTGGGACAGGGGGAATGAACACTGAAGCTTTCTTT. Encoded protein: CASSFTGTGGMNTEAFF.

The chain couples TRBV2 to TRBJ1-1; D perhaps matches TRBD1 (5 bases). The germline V gene has CDR1 SNHLY and CDR2 FYNNEI. The CDR3 is 15 amino acids. Trimming left V 5 bases short and J 4 bases short, with 17 bases between. The DNA of the CDR3 is TGTGCCAGCAGTTTCGACAGTGGGGCTAGCACTGAAGCTTTCTTT. Residues: CASSFDSGASTEAFF.

This clone occurred once. The chain is built from TRBV2 and TRBJ2-7, with TRBD2 as a possible D gene (5 bases). The germline V gene encodes CDR1 SNHLY and CDR2 FYNNEI. The CDR3 loop spans 15 amino acids. With 2 bases removed from V and 5 bases from J, the gap between germline ends came to 16 bases. The CDR3 DNA reads TGTGCCAGCAGTGAATCGGTGCACACCGGGGACGAGCAGTACTTC. Its translation: CASSESVHTGDEQYF.

The count of this clone is one. This chain connects TRBV11-2 to TRBJ2-5, with D perhaps matching TRBD2 (5 bases). In germline, CDR1 is SGHAT, CDR2 FQNNGV. The CDR3 contains 12 residues. The germline V and J ends were trimmed by 1 base and 7 bases, with 7 bases remaining between them. The CDR3 nucleotides are TGTGCCAGCAGCTTAGCTGAGGGGACCCAGTACTTC. Protein product: CASSLAEGTQYF.

This rearrangement joins TRBV6-5 to TRBJ1-2, with D perhaps TRBD1 (5 bases). V was trimmed by 6 bases and J by 4 bases, leaving 15 bases between them. The CDR3 covers 14 residues. Germline CDR1 MNHEY, CDR2 SVGAGI. The CDR3 protein is CASSSPGAAYGYTF. CDR3 coding DNA: TGTGCCAGCAGCTCTCCTGGGGCAGCCTATGGCTACACCTTC.

The genes are TRBV5-1 and TRBJ1-4; TRBD1 agrees at 10 bases. The germline V gene encodes CDR1 SGHRS and CDR2 YFSETQ. The CDR3 totals 16 residues. V was clipped by 4 bases and J by 7 bases; unmatched bases: 10. CDR3 in amino acids: CASSLPAGTGVEKLFF. CDR3 nucleotides: TGCGCCAGCAGCCTCCCGGCCGGGACAGGGGTTGAAAAACTGTTTTTT.

This clone was recorded only once. This chain connects TRBV7-9 to TRBJ2-7, with TRBD1 matching 10 bases. V lost 6 bases, J lost 3 bases, and 8 bases stayed unmatched. The CDR3 is 15 amino acids. Germline CDR1 and CDR2: SEHNR and FQNEAQ (reference sequence). The CDR3 DNA follows: TGTGCCAGCAGACCCGGGACAGGGGAATACTACGAGCAGTACTTC. Translating it yields CASRPGTGEYYEQYF.

The chain has TRBV2 and TRBJ1-1, with 7 bases aligning to TRBD1. V trimming: 6 bases; J trimming: 6 bases; junction bases outside the gene matches: 7. Germline CDR1 SNHLY, CDR2 FYNNEI. This CDR3 region has 13 residues. The CDR3 spells CASSADRRAEAFF. CDR3 nucleotides: TGTGCCAGCAGCGCGGACAGGCGGGCTGAAGCTTTCTTT. Complete variable domain (other parts from reference TRBV2 and TRBJ1-1): EPEVTQTPSHQVTQMGQEVILRCVPISNHLYFYWYRQILGQKVEFLVSFYNNEISEKSEIFDDQFSVERPDGSNFTLKIRSTKLEDSAMYFCASSADRRAEAFFGQGTRLTVV.

V and J are TRBV11-2 and TRBJ1-6; 7 nucleotides line up with TRBD1. The CDR3 loop spans 18 amino acids. CDR1 is SGHAT and CDR2 is FQNNGV in the germline V gene. V dropped 4 bases and J dropped 0; count of bases not matched to a gene: 9. The CDR3 sequence: CASSSPGGQSSYNSPLHF. DNA for the CDR3: TGTGCCAGCAGCTCCCCCGGGGGACAGAGCTCCTATAATTCACCCCTCCACTTT.

V usage is TRBV5-1 and J usage is TRBJ2-3; 9 nucleotides match TRBD2. This CDR3 is 17 amino acids long. Germline V gene lookup returns CDR1 SGHRS and CDR2 YFSETQ. V lost 0 bases and J lost 0; bases outside the gene matches: 5. CDR3 protein: CASSLGVAGDSTDTQYF. CDR3 sequence (DNA): TGCGCCAGCAGCTTGGGGGTAGCGGGGGATAGCACAGATACGCAGTATTTT.